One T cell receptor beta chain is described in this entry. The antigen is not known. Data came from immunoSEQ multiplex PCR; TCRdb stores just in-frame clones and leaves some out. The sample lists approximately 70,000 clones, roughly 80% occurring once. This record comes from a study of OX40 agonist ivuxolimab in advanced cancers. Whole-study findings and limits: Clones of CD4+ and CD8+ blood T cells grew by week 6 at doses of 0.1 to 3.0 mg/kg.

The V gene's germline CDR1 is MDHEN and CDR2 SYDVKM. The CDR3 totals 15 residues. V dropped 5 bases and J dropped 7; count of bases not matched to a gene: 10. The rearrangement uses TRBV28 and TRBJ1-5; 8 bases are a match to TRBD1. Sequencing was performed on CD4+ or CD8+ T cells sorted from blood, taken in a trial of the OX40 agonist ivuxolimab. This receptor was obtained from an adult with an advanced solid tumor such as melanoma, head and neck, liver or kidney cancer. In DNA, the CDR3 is TGTGCCAGCAGTCTAACCACAGGGGGTGTGCAGCCCCAGCATTTT. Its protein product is CASSLTTGGVQPQHF.